A single sample is the source of the 11 T cell receptor beta chains below, sequenced in a study of technical replicates of blood from several donors. Produced via immunoSEQ multiplex PCR; TCRdb's table is partial and in-frame only. This sample has about 67,000 clones, with 98% found just once. The specimen was T cells isolated from PBMCs. Source of these receptors: a human donor in good health.

The chain links TRBV6-1 to TRBJ1-2, with D unclear. Germline CDR1 and CDR2: MNHNS and SASEGT. The CDR3 spans 11 residues. The V gene lost 2 bases and the J gene lost 7 bases, with 5 bases spanning the gap. CDR3 protein: CASSETSGYTF. The DNA for the CDR3 is TGTGCCAGCAGTGAAACCAGTGGCTACACCTTC.

This sequence joins TRBV10-3 and TRBJ1-1, with 7 bases aligning to TRBD1. The CDR3 has 12 residues. Germline trimming cut 10 bases from V and 1 base from J; bases unmatched to any gene: 3. Per the germline V gene, CDR1 is ENHRY and CDR2 is SYGVKD. CDR3 loop: CATWTGNTEAFF. The CDR3 DNA is TGTGCCACCTGGACAGGGAACACTGAAGCTTTCTTT.

V gene TRBV15 combines with J gene TRBJ2-7, with TRBD1 matching 8 bases. The germline CDR1 and CDR2 sequences are LNHNV and YYDKDF (reference sequence). CDR3 length equals 15 residues. Trimming at V came to 5 bases and at J to 2 bases, leaving 8 bases not matched to a gene. CDR3 in DNA: TGTGCCACCAGCCTGATGGACAGGGATGCCTACGAGCAGTACTTC. Translated, it gives CATSLMDRDAYEQYF.

The rearrangement joins TRBV2 to TRBJ2-5; 8 bases are shared with TRBD2. Looked up from germline, CDR1 is SNHLY and CDR2 is FYNNEI. The CDR3 is made up of 13 amino acids. The V segment lost 7 bases and the J segment 5 bases; nucleotides outside the gene matches: 6. The CDR3 DNA follows: TGTGCCAGCAAAGCGGGGGCCGGGGAGACCCAGTACTTC. This gives the protein CASKAGAGETQYF. The full variable domain, its missing parts supplied by reference TRBV2 and TRBJ2-5, is EPEVTQTPSHQVTQMGQEVILRCVPISNHLYFYWYRQILGQKVEFLVSFYNNEISEKSEIFDDQFSVERPDGSNFTLKIRSTKLEDSAMYFCASKAGAGETQYFGPGTRLLVL.

This chain uses TRBV6-1 with TRBJ2-3; 8 bases line up with TRBD2. CDR1 is MNHNS and CDR2 is SASEGT in the germline V gene. The V and J ends lost 1 base and 2 bases, in that order; junction bases with no gene match: 2. This CDR3 has 15 amino acids. The CDR3 loop is CASSEELAATDTQYF. DNA of the CDR3: TGTGCCAGCAGTGAAGAACTAGCGGCCACAGATACGCAGTATTTT.

The CDR3 loop is CASSQEKTIGTRANYGYTF. The CDR3, as DNA: TGCGCCAGCAGCCAAGAGAAGACAATAGGGACACGGGCTAACTATGGCTACACCTTC. The V and J genes are TRBV4-1 and TRBJ1-2, with a tentative D call TRBD1 (6 bases). The CDR3 is 19 residues long. Per germline, CDR1 MGHRA and CDR2 YSYEKL. Deletions cut 0 bases from V and 0 bases from J, with 20 bases between.

The chain links TRBV6-1 to TRBJ2-1, with unresolved D. The CDR3 runs to 12 residues. V was trimmed by 4 bases and J by 7 bases, leaving 8 bases between them. From germline, CDR1 is MNHNS and CDR2 SASEGT. CDR3 nucleotides: TGTGCCAGCAGTGCTATGGTTAATGAGCAGTTCTTC. Protein sequence: CASSAMVNEQFF.

The J gene is TRBJ2-3, the V gene TRBV5-1; 12 positions match TRBD2. Trimming cost V 3 bases and J 7 bases; bases outside gene matches: 9. The CDR3 is made up of 16 amino acids. Germline V lookup: CDR1 SGHRS, CDR2 YFSETQ. Here the CDR3 DNA reads TGCGCCAGCAGCTCTCCGGGACTAGCGGGCTCTAATACGCAGTATTTT. Translated, it gives CASSSPGLAGSNTQYF. Variable domain in full (rest from reference TRBV5-1 and TRBJ2-3): KAGVTQTPRYLIKTRGQQVTLSCSPISGHRSVSWYQQTPGQGLQFLFEYFSETQRNKGNFPGRFSGRQFSNSRSEMNVSTLELGDSALYLCASSSPGLAGSNTQYFGPGTRLTVL.

The chain couples TRBV30 to TRBJ1-1, with a weak D call TRBD1 (6 bases). The V and J ends lost 7 bases and 8 bases respectively, with 14 bases between them. Germline CDR1 reads GTSNPN; CDR2 reads SVGIG (reference sequence). CDR3 size: 11 residues. The CDR3 DNA follows: TGTGCCTCCTATCACAGGGTGGAAGCTTTCTTT. Protein sequence: CASYHRVEAFF.

The J gene is TRBJ1-1, the V gene TRBV5-6; D is perhaps TRBD1 (6 bases). The CDR3 spans 14 residues. Germline V gene lookup returns CDR1 SGHDT and CDR2 YYEEEE. V lost 0 bases and J 4 bases, leaving 10 bases between the germline ends. The CDR3 coding sequence is TGTGCCAGCAGCTTGGTATGGGGGCCCACTGAAGCTTTCTTT. Amino acid sequence: CASSLVWGPTEAFF.

The genes are TRBV29-1 and TRBJ1-1, with 7 bases aligning to TRBD1. The CDR3 is 12 amino acids. Germline-derived CDR1 and CDR2 are SQVTM and ANQGSEA. Losses at the gene ends were 5 bases for V and 1 base for J; bases not matched to a gene: 1. This CDR3 is CSVWTGNTEAFF. The CDR3 bases are TGCAGCGTTTGGACAGGGAACACTGAAGCTTTCTTT.